Shown below are 12 T cell receptor beta chains from a single sample sequenced in a study of blood T cell repertoires in COVID-19. Sequencing was performed with immunoSEQ multiplex PCR; in TCRdb, only in-frame clones are kept and a portion is missing. The sample lists 200,000 to 250,000 clones, around 82% seen once, with about 3.9% in the top ten. Sequenced sample: peripheral blood. The receptors stem from a woman older than 75 with acute or convalescent COVID-19.

This clone occurred a few times. This chain connects TRBV3-1 (or the pseudogene TRBV3-2) to TRBJ1-2; no firm D call. Between the trimmed V and J ends, which lost 0 bases and 1 base, there was a span of 6 bases. Germline V gene lookup returns CDR1 LGHDT and CDR2 YNNKEL (reference sequence). The CDR3 covers 14 residues. The CDR3 nucleotides are TGTGCCAGCAGCCAAGAGGGCAGTAACTATGGCTACACCTTC. Its protein product is CASSQEGSNYGYTF.

V is TRBV9 and J is TRBJ1-6, with 8 bases matching TRBD1. Germline V gene lookup returns CDR1 SGDLS and CDR2 YYNGEE. The length of the CDR3 is 15 residues. V lost 4 bases, J lost 8 bases, and 8 bases stayed unmatched. The CDR3 DNA sequence: TGTGCCAGCAGCCCCAGGACAGGGAGCGATTCACCCCTCCACTTT. Encoded protein: CASSPRTGSDSPLHF.

In DNA, the CDR3 is TGTGCCAGCAGCCAACGCCAAAGGGGGCTGGACACCGGGGAGCTGTTTTTT. It specifies CASSQRQRGLDTGELFF. The chain carries TRBV3-1 (or the pseudogene TRBV3-2) and TRBJ2-2; 7 bases fit TRBD1. With 2 bases clipped from V and 3 bases from J, the junction kept 9 bases outside the gene matches. The CDR3 spans 17 residues. Germline V gene lookup returns CDR1 LGHDT and CDR2 YNNKEL (reference sequence).

The chain joins TRBV2 to TRBJ1-6; 7 nucleotides line up with TRBD1. Unmatched junction bases numbered 8, after V lost 6 bases and J lost 6 bases. The V gene's germline CDR1 is SNHLY and CDR2 FYNNEI. The CDR3 is made up of 15 amino acids. Written as DNA, the CDR3 is TGTGCCAGCAGGGGGGGACAGTTGGCTAATTCACCCCTCCACTTT. It translates to CASRGGQLANSPLHF.

V gene TRBV28 combines with J gene TRBJ1-2; weak D call: TRBD1 (6 bases). Deletions cut 5 bases from V and 4 bases from J, with 11 bases between. Germline assignment: CDR1 MDHEN and CDR2 SYDVKM. CDR3 size: 13 residues. The CDR3 loop is CASSLRQVYGYTF. As DNA, the CDR3 is TGTGCCAGCAGTCTCCGACAGGTCTATGGCTACACCTTC.

Notes on this clone: Other DNA sequences from this sample encode an identical CDR3 as well. The chain is built from TRBV7-9 and TRBJ1-4, with D perhaps matching TRBD1 (6 bases). The V end lost 1 base, the J end lost 7 bases, and 7 bases lay between the germline ends. CDR1 and CDR2 (germline): SEHNR, FQNEAQ (reference sequence). The CDR3 has 13 residues. In nucleotides, the CDR3 is TGTGCCAGCAGCTTAGGAGGGGGTGAAAAACTGTTTTTT. The encoded protein is CASSLGGGEKLFF.

J is TRBJ2-2 and V is TRBV14; D ambiguous. The V end was cut by 7 bases, the J end by 0 bases, with 9 bases between. CDR1 and CDR2 from the germline V gene are SGHDN and FVKESK. This CDR3 region has 14 residues. The CDR3 here is CASKVQSNTGELFF. Here the CDR3 DNA reads TGTGCCAGCAAAGTGCAGTCGAACACCGGGGAGCTGTTTTTT.

Notes on this clone: A junction boundary mismatches the germline segment, possibly from a read error. The chain carries TRBV7-7 and TRBJ2-5, with TRBD2 as a possible D gene (6 bases). From germline, CDR1 is SSHAT and CDR2 FNYEAQ (reference sequence). This CDR3 comprises 15 residues. The CDR3: CASSSSVRGSETQYF. CDR3 DNA: TGTGCTAGCAGCTCTAGCGTGAGGGGCAGTGAGACCCAGTACTTC.

The CDR3 sequence: CASSLYRPDLTGNTIYF. CDR3 sequence (DNA): TGTGCCAGCAGCTTATATCGTCCGGACTTAACGGGAAACACCATATATTTT. This chain connects TRBV11-2 to TRBJ1-3, with D uncertain. Germline values: CDR1 SGHAT, CDR2 FQNNGV. This CDR3 has 17 amino acids. V shed 2 bases and J shed 4 bases, with 18 bases lying between them.

The rearrangement links TRBV9 to TRBJ2-1, with D hard to call. CDR1 and CDR2 (germline): SGDLS, YYNGEE. Trimming took 4 bases from V and 8 from J, leaving 19 bases between them. The CDR3 covers 15 residues. This CDR3 reads CASSLRTSRIDEQFF. The CDR3 coding sequence is TGTGCCAGCAGCCTACGCACCTCGAGAATTGATGAGCAGTTCTTC.

The V gene is TRBV19, the J gene TRBJ2-3; D call uncertain. V shed 7 bases and J shed 0 bases, with 14 bases lying between them. CDR3 length equals 15 residues. The germline V gene encodes CDR1 LNHDA and CDR2 SQIVND (reference sequence). CDR3 region: CASTPKAGSTDTQYF. CDR3 nucleotides: TGTGCCAGTACCCCAAAGGCCGGGAGCACAGATACGCAGTATTTT. Together with reference TRBV19 and TRBJ2-3, the CDR3 gives the full variable domain: DGGITQSPKYLFRKEGQNVTLSCEQNLNHDAMYWYRQDPGQGLRLIYYSQIVNDFQKGDIAEGYSVSREKKESFPLTVTSAQKNPTAFYLCASTPKAGSTDTQYFGPGTRLTVL.

The chain has TRBV7-2 and TRBJ1-1; D is uncertain. The V gene's germline CDR1 is SGHTA and CDR2 FQGNSA. Trimming pared 5 bases from V and 4 bases from J, leaving 14 bases between. This CDR3 has 14 amino acids. The CDR3 sequence is CASSLTKGSTEAFF. The CDR3 coding sequence is TGTGCCAGCAGCCTAACTAAAGGGAGCACTGAAGCTTTCTTT.